This is a list of T cell receptor beta chains from one sample in a study of human T cells and chemical hapten exposure. TCRdb reprocessed the RACE reads via MiXCR and lists one record per CDR3 protein. Of around 99,000 distinct CDR3 sequences listed, 9.2% are singletons. The sample in question was whole blood, obtained in connection with sensitization to the hapten diphenylcyclopropenone (DPC). The receptors come from a woman aged 35 to 49 with alopecia areata. Some clones in this sample may be carry-over from other donors' samples. CDR3s include the opening cysteine and the closing phenylalanine or tryptophan. Fields, in order: J gene, V gene, CDR3 protein.

TRBJ2-2,TRBV3-1,CASSETGTGRPGELFF
TRBJ2-2,TRBV6-1,CASSPGTDYTGELFF
TRBJ1-3,TRBV5-4,CASSLVGSGNTIYF
TRBJ1-2,TRBV7-2,CASNLSPDSYEYGYTF
TRBJ2-1,TRBV5-4,CASSNRGGLENEQFF
TRBJ2-3,TRBV3-1,CASSQAGQGTDTQYF
TRBJ2-7,TRBV5-1,CASSWPQGFGEQYF
TRBJ2-3,TRBV7-8,CASSLVDTDTQYF
TRBJ1-1,TRBV5-8,CASSPTRERGTEAFF
TRBJ2-1,TRBV6-2/TRBV6-3,CASSYLRGTSYNEQFF
TRBJ2-7,TRBV6-2/TRBV6-3,CASRSTGGPRYEQYF
TRBJ1-1,TRBV29-1,CSGGTGDGEAFF
TRBJ1-1,TRBV3-1,CASSHPRGGNTEAFF
TRBJ2-3,TRBV27,CASSRTSGSYTDTQYF
TRBJ1-1,TRBV6-4,CASTDDRGTEAFF
TRBJ1-2,TRBV27,CASSEGQGGYGYTF
TRBJ2-7,TRBV7-9,CASEGTLSSYEQYF
TRBJ2-7,TRBV27,CASSLSGDYYEQYF
TRBJ2-3,TRBV9,CASSVVGPVGGLDTQYF
TRBJ2-5,TRBV7-2,CASSLIRSQGTQYF
TRBJ1-3,TRBV18,CASSPPSRVSGNTIYF
TRBJ2-2,TRBV3-2,CASSSHSGELFF
TRBJ2-3,TRBV6-6,CASSYSLAGGSDTQYF
TRBJ2-3,TRBV9,CASSPSGGVPSTDTQYF
TRBJ2-7,TRBV11-1,CASSLFGSSYEQYF
TRBJ2-1,TRBV11-2,CASSLDGLLSNEQFF
TRBJ1-2,TRBV12-3/TRBV12-4,CASTHPGQYGYGYTF
TRBJ2-3,TRBV5-1,CASSPPGTDTQYF
TRBJ1-1,TRBV27,CASRTGENTEAFF
TRBJ2-5,TRBV7-9,CASTRDRVQETQYF
TRBJ2-1,TRBV7-9,CASSSSGGTKYNEQFF
TRBJ2-3,TRBV7-2,CASSPISSTDTQYF
TRBJ1-1,TRBV12-3/TRBV12-4,CASSITGNIEAFF
TRBJ2-1,TRBV19,CASSIRQDSYNEQFF
TRBJ2-3,TRBV6-1,CASKVVYRADTQYF
TRBJ2-6,TRBV6-2/TRBV6-3,CASSPTRSGANVLTF
TRBJ2-7,TRBV6-6,CASRSGTGGSYEQYF
TRBJ2-3,TRBV7-2,CASSPGEGPGLEHTQYF
TRBJ2-3,TRBV3-1,CASSQGLAGGEDTQYF
TRBJ2-7,TRBV3-1,CASSQDRSGYEQYF
TRBJ2-1,TRBV28,CASSLTRVSYNEQFF
TRBJ2-7,TRBV20-1,CSAAHGTGDYEQYF
TRBJ2-1,TRBV12-3/TRBV12-4,CASSSTGGAYNEQFF
TRBJ1-1,TRBV20-1,CSASPQGAGTEAFF